The entry below describes one T cell receptor beta chain. Antigen: not known. V shed 0 bases and J 8 bases; nucleotides not matched to a gene: 4. The CDR3 runs 14 residues. CDR1 is SGHRS and CDR2 is YFSETQ in the germline V gene. This entry belongs to a study of cytomegalovirus exposure and HLA in healthy donors. Findings and limits, study-wide: About 87% or about 30% of the time was how often most TCR beta V segments were productive, according to an earlier analysis. HLA alleles showed associations with some 17,000 TCR beta sequences in a later analysis, at a 0.05 false discovery rate. An analysis was carried out later, and it reportedly showed fewer N-insertions in an Asian-associated ancestry cluster than the roughly 670-donor mean. CMV serostatus was the only immune exposure information that was available.

Primers included in the PCR were 60 Vbeta and 13 Jbeta primers. The data were produced by immunoSEQ multiplex PCR, yet TCRdb's version contains in-frame clones alone and is incomplete. The sample consists of 100,000 to 150,000 clones, roughly a tenth of them appearing once. The origin of this receptor is a young woman in good health and CMV-seropositive. The source material was PBMCs. The chain has TRBV5-1 and TRBJ1-2; TRBD1 matches 10 bases. CDR3 in amino acids: CASSLETGGNGYTF. CDR3 sequence (DNA): TGCGCCAGCAGCTTGGAGACAGGGGGCAACGGCTACACCTTC.